This entry describes one T cell receptor beta chain. Its antigen is still unknown. The sample comes from a study of T cell responses to AZD1222 COVID-19 vaccine. In germline, CDR1 is SGHRS, CDR2 YFSETQ. This CDR3 is built from 15 residues. V was trimmed by 3 bases and J by 0 bases, leaving 12 bases between them. Sequencing used immunoSEQ multiplex PCR; TCRdb keeps in-frame clones, though not all of them. The table has about 94,000 clones, 88% seen once; the top ten hold 12%. Study results and caveats: There were vaccine-associated CD4 TCRs across spike, dominant at 160-218 and 743-854. Repertoires were obtained only post-peak T cell response.

The chain joins TRBV5-1 to TRBJ1-1, with D perhaps TRBD1 (5 bases). The source of this sequence is an adult who received the AZD1222 COVID-19 vaccine. The starting material was peripheral blood, obtained 28 days after the second AZD1222 dose. The CDR3 nucleotides read TGCGCCAGCAGCTCACAGGTGCCCATGAACACTGAAGCTTTCTTT. Translated, it gives CASSSQVPMNTEAFF.